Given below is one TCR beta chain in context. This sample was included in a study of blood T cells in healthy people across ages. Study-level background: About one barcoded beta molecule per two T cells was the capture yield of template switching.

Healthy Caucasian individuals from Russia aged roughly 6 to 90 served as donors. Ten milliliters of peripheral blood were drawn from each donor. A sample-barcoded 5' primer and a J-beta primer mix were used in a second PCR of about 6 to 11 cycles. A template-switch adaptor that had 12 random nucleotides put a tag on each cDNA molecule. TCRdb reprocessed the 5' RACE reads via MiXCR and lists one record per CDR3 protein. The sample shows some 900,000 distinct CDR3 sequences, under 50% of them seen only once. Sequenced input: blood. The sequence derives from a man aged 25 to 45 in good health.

In nucleotides, the CDR3 is TGCGCCAGCACCCTAACTAGCGGGGCAACAGATACGCAGTATTTT. Its protein is CASTLTSGATDTQYF. The chain has TRBV4-1 and TRBJ2-3; TRBD2 aligns across 10 bases. The V and J ends lost 7 bases and 3 bases, in that order; junction bases with no gene match: 7. This CDR3 is built from 15 residues. Germline CDR1 MGHRA, CDR2 YSYEKL.